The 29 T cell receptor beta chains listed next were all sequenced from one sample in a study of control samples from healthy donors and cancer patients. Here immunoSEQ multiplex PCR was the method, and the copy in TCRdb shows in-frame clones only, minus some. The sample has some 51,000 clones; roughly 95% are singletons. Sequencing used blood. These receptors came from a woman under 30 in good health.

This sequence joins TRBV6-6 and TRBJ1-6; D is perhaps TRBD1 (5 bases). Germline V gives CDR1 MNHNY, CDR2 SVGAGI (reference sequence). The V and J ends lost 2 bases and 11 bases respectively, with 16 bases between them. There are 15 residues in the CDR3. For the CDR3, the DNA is TGTGCCAGCAGTTACGATGGAGGAGGGGTGGCACCCCTCCACTTT. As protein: CASSYDGGGVAPLHF.

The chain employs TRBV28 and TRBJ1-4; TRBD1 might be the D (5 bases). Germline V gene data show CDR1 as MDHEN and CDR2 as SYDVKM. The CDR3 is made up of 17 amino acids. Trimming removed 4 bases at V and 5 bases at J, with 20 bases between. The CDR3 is CASSSSPWGVQNEKLFF. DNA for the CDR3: TGTGCCAGCAGTTCCTCACCGTGGGGGGTACAAAATGAAAAACTGTTTTTT.

The CDR3 region has the DNA TGTGCCATCAGTGAAGGGGGCCATCGGACAGATACGCAGTATTTT. Translated: CAISEGGHRTDTQYF. The V gene is TRBV10-3, the J gene TRBJ2-3, with 7 bases identical to TRBD1. Germline-derived CDR1 and CDR2 are ENHRY and SYGVKD. This CDR3 has 15 amino acids. V gave up 3 bases and J gave up 3 bases; unmatched junction bases: 6.

The CDR3 sequence is CASSLLTENTQYF. For the CDR3, the DNA is TGTGCCAGCAGCCTCCTGACTGAAAATACGCAGTATTTT. The chain is built from TRBV3-1 (or the pseudogene TRBV3-2) and TRBJ2-3, with unresolved D. Germline values: CDR1 LGHDT, CDR2 YNNKEL (reference sequence). Trimming removed 4 bases at V and 7 bases at J, with 12 bases between. This CDR3 region has 13 residues.

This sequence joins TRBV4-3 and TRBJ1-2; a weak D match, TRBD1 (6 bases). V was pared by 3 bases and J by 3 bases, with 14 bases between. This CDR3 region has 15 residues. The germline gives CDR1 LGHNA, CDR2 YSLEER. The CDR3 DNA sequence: TGCGCCAGCAGCCACGGGACCACAGGGTACTATGGCTACACCTTC. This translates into CASSHGTTGYYGYTF.

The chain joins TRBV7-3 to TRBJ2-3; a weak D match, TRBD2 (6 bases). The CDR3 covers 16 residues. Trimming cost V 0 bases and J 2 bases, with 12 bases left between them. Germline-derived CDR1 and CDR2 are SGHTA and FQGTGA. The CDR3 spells CASSLTSGLVTDTQYF. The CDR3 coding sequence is TGTGCCAGCAGCTTAACGTCGGGACTCGTCACAGATACGCAGTATTTT.

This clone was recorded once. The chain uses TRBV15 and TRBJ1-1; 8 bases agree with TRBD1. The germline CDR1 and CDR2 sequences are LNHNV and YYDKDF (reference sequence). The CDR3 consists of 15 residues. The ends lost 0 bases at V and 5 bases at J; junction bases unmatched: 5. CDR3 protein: CATSRDPDRATEAFF. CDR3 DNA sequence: TGTGCCACCAGCAGAGATCCGGACAGGGCAACTGAAGCTTTCTTT.

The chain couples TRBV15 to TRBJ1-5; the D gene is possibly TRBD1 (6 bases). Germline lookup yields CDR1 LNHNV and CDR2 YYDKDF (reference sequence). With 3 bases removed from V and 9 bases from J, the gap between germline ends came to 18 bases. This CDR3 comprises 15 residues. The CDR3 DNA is TGTGCCACCAGCAGGGGGGCAGGGAACGGGCGGCCCCAGCATTTT. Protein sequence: CATSRGAGNGRPQHF.

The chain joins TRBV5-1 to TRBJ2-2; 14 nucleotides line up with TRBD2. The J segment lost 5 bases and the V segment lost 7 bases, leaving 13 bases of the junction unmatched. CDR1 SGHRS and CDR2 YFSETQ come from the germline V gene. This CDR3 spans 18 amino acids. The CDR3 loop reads CASAYGLAGGEWTGELFF. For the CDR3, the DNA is TGCGCCAGCGCCTACGGACTAGCGGGGGGCGAATGGACCGGGGAGCTGTTTTTT.

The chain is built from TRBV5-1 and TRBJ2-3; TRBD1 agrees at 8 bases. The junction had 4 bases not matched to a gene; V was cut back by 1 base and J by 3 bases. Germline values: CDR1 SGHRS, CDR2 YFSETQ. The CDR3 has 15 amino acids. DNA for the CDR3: TGCGCCAGCAGCTTGCGGACAGGGATGACAGATACGCAGTATTTT. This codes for CASSLRTGMTDTQYF.

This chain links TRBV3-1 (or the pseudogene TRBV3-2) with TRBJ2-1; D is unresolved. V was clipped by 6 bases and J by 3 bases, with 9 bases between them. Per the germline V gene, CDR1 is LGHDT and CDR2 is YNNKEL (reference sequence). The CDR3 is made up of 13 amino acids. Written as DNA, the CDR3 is TGTGCCAGCAGGGCCCTTGACTACAATGAGCAGTTCTTC. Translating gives CASRALDYNEQFF.

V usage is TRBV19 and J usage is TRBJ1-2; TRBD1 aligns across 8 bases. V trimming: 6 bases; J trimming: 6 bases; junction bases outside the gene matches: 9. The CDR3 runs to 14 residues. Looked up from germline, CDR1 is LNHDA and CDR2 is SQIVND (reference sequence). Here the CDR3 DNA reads TGTGCCAGTAGCAACCCAGGGGGCGTCAATGGCTACACCTTC. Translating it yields CASSNPGGVNGYTF.

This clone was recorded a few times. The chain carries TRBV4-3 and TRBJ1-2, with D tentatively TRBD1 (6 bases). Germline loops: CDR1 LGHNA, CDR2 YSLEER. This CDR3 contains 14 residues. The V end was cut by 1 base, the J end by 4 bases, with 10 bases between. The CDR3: CASSQVPGVYGYTF. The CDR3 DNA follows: TGCGCCAGCAGCCAAGTCCCAGGGGTCTATGGCTACACCTTC.

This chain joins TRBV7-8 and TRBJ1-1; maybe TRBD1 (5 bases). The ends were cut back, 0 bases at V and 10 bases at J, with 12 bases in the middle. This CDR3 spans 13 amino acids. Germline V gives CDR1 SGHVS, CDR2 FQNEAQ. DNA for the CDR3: TGTGCCAGCAGCTTAGCAGGGGTGTTGATAGCTTTCTTT. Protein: CASSLAGVLIAFF.

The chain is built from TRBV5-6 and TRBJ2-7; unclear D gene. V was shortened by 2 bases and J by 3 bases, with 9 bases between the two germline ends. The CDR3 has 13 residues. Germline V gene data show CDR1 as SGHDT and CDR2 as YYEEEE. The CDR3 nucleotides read TGTGCCAGCAGCTTTGGGTACCGCTACGAGCAGTACTTC. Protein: CASSFGYRYEQYF.

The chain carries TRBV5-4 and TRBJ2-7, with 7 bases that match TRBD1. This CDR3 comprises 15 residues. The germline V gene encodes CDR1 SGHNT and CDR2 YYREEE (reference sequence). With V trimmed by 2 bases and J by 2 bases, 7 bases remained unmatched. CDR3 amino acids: CASSFRQGGTYEQYF. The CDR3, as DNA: TGTGCCAGCAGCTTCAGACAGGGTGGGACCTACGAGCAGTACTTC.

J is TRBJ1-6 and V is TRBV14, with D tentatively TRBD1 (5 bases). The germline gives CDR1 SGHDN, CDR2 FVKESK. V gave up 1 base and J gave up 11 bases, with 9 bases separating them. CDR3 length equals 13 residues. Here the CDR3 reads CASSQGGVAPLHF. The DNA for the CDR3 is TGTGCCAGCAGCCAAGGAGGGGTGGCACCCCTCCACTTT.

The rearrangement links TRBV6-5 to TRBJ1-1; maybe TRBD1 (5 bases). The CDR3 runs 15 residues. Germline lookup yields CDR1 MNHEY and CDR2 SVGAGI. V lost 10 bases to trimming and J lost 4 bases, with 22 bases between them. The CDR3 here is CATSPRGPRATEAFF. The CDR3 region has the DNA TGTGCCACTTCCCCTAGGGGCCCTCGGGCCACTGAAGCTTTCTTT.

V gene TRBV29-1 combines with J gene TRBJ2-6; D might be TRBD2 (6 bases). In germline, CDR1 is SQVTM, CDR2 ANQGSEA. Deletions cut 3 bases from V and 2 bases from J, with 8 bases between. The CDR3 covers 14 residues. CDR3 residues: CSVDGGTGANVLTF. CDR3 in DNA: TGCAGCGTTGATGGGGGGACTGGGGCCAACGTCCTGACTTTC. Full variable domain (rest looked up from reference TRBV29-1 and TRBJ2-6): SAVISQKPSRDICQRGTSLTIQCQVDSQVTMMFWYRQQPGQSLTLIATANQGSEATYESGFVIDKFPISRPNLTFSTLTVSNMSPEDSSIYLCSVDGGTGANVLTFGAGSRLTVL.

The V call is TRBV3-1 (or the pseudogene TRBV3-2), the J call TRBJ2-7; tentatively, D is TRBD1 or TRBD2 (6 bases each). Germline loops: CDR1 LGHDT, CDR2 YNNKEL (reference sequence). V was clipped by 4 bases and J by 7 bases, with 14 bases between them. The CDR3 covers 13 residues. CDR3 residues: CASSLPGAGEQYF. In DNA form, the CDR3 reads TGTGCCAGCAGCCTCCCAGGGGCGGGGGAGCAGTACTTC.

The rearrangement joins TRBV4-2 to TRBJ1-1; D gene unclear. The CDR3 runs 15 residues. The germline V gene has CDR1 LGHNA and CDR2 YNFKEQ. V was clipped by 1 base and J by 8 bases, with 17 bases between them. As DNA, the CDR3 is TGTGCCAGCAGCCAAGGTGGACTTACTCAAGAAGAAGCTTTCTTT. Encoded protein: CASSQGGLTQEEAFF.

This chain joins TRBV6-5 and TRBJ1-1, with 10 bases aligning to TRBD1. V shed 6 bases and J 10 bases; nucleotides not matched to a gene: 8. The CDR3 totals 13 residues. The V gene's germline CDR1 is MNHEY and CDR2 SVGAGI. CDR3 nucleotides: TGTGCCAGCAGCTTTGACAGGGGGCTGGGAGCTTTCTTT. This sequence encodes CASSFDRGLGAFF.

The CDR3 sequence: CASSLGRPDTQYF. In nucleotides, the CDR3 is TGTGCCAGCAGCTTAGGGCGGCCAGATACGCAGTATTTT. This sequence joins TRBV7-2 and TRBJ2-3; D call uncertain. Trimming took off 1 base at V and 4 bases at J, with 6 bases between the two ends. This CDR3 is 13 amino acids long. The germline gives CDR1 SGHTA, CDR2 FQGNSA.

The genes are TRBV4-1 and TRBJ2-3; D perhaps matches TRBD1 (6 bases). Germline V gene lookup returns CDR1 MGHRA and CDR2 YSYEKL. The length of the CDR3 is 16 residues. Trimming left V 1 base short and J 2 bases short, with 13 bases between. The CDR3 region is CASSQVTGNPTDTQYF. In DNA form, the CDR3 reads TGCGCCAGCAGCCAAGTAACAGGGAACCCCACAGATACGCAGTATTTT.

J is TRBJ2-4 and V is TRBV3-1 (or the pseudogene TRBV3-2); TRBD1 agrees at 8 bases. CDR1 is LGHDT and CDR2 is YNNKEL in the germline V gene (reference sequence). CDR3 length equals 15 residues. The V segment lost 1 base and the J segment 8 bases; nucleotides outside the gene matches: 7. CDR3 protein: CASSQAGQGADIQYF. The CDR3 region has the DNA TGTGCCAGCAGCCAAGCAGGGCAGGGGGCTGACATTCAGTACTTC.

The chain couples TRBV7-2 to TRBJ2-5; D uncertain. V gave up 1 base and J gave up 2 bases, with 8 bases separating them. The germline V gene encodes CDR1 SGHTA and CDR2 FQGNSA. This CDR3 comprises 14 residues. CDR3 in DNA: TGTGCCAGCAGCTTAGGATTCAAACAAGAGACCCAGTACTTC. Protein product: CASSLGFKQETQYF.

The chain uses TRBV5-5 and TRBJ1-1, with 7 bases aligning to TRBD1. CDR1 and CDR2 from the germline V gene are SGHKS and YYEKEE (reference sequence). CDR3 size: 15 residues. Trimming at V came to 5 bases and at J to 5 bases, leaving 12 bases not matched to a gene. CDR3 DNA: TGTGCCAGCAGAGATCCGAGGGGGCGGCGGACTGAAGCTTTCTTT. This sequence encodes CASRDPRGRRTEAFF.

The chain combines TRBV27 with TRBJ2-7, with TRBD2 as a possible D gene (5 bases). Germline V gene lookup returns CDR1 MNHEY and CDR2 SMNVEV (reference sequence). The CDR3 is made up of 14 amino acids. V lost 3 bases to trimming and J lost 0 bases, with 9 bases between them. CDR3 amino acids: CASSFKGSSYEQYF. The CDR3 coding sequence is TGTGCCAGCAGTTTTAAAGGGAGCTCCTACGAGCAGTACTTC.

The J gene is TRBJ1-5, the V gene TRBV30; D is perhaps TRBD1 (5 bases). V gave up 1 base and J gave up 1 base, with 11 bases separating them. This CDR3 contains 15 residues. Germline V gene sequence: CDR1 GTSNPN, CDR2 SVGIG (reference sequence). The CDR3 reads CAWSEGVRSNQPQHF. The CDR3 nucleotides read TGTGCCTGGAGTGAAGGGGTACGGAGCAATCAGCCCCAGCATTTT.